A single sample gave rise to the 28 T cell receptor beta chains below, sequenced in a study of T-cell memory formation after mild COVID-19. TCRdb reprocessed the 5' RACE reads via MiXCR and lists one record per CDR3 protein. In the table there are fewer than 700,000 distinct CDR3 sequences, roughly 17% of which are singletons. Sequencing was done on a sample of PBMCs or a T cell subset sorted from them (not recorded which). The receptors were sampled from an adult woman who had mild COVID-19 (a few samples of this study predate the infection). Cell type and time point are not known.

This clonotype was seen only a few times. V is TRBV12-3 or TRBV12-4 and J is TRBJ2-1; 9 bases align to TRBD2. Trimming took 2 bases from V and 3 from J; bases not matched to a gene: 5. The CDR3 extends over 16 amino acids. CDR3 in DNA: TGTGCCAGCAGTTTAAGGCGGGGGGGTAGCTACAATGAGCAGTTCTTC. Its translation is CASSLRRGGSYNEQFF.

This clonotype was counted a few times. This sequence joins TRBV19 and TRBJ2-7; TRBD2 aligns across 9 bases. Trimming cost V 8 bases and J 0 bases; bases outside gene matches: 5. CDR1 LNHDA and CDR2 SQIVND come from the germline V gene (reference sequence). This CDR3 region has 14 residues. The CDR3 sequence is CASRHSGSSYEQYF. The CDR3 DNA is TGTGCCAGTCGGCATAGCGGGAGCTCCTACGAGCAGTACTTC.

This clonotype has more than one count but fewer than ten. The chain employs TRBV19 and TRBJ2-7; 10 bases line up with TRBD1. This CDR3 has 16 residues. Germline CDR1 is LNHDA and CDR2 is SQIVND (reference sequence). J was trimmed by 3 bases and V by 4 bases; bases with no gene match: 9. CDR3 bases: TGTGCCAGTAGTAACCCCCGACAGGGGGCGGTCTACGAGCAGTACTTC. It specifies CASSNPRQGAVYEQYF.

The chain joins TRBV12-3 or TRBV12-4 to TRBJ2-2, with D tentatively TRBD2 (5 bases). Trimming cost V 7 bases and J 5 bases, with 17 bases left between them. The CDR3 runs 15 residues. The CDR3 sequence: CASTPLRERTGELFF. CDR3 nucleotides: TGTGCCAGCACCCCACTGAGGGAAAGGACCGGGGAGCTGTTTTTT.

This clonotype has more than one count but fewer than ten. This rearrangement joins TRBV7-8 to TRBJ2-2; D may be TRBD1 or TRBD2 (5 bases each). V was trimmed by 5 bases and J by 7 bases, leaving 17 bases between them. The CDR3 runs to 15 residues. From germline, CDR1 is SGHVS and CDR2 FQNEAQ. The CDR3 DNA follows: TGTGCCAGCAGCCCGGGACCCCTAGAGATCGGGGAGCTGTTTTTT. Its protein is CASSPGPLEIGELFF.

In its sample, this clonotype was seen many times. The V call is TRBV19, the J call TRBJ1-1, with 11 bases lining up with TRBD1. V lost 5 bases, J lost 7 bases, and 6 bases stayed unmatched. CDR1 is LNHDA and CDR2 is SQIVND in the germline V gene (reference sequence). The CDR3 length is 14 residues. The CDR3 sequence: CASSPGDRGYEAFF. CDR3 coding DNA: TGTGCCAGTAGTCCAGGGGACAGGGGGTATGAAGCTTTCTTT.

The chain links TRBV5-1 to TRBJ1-1; TRBD1 matches at 8 bases. J gave up 2 bases and V 10 bases, and 7 bases lay outside the gene matches. Germline-derived CDR1 and CDR2 are SGHRS and YFSETQ. This CDR3 comprises 13 residues. The CDR3 DNA follows: TGCGCCGGGAGACAGGGGACTAACACTGAAGCTTTCTTT. Amino acids: CAGRQGTNTEAFF.

The chain has TRBV20-1 and TRBJ2-7; TRBD2 matches at 8 bases. The CDR3 has 13 amino acids. Germline V CDR1 and CDR2: DFQATT, SNEGSKA (reference sequence). After removal of 6 bases from V and 3 bases from J, the junction contained 7 bases not matched to a gene. CDR3 nucleotides: TGCAGTGCCGGGGCTAGCGGGTACTACGAGCAGTACTTC. Translating gives CSAGASGYYEQYF.

J is TRBJ2-3 and V is TRBV12-3 or TRBV12-4; 7 bases match TRBD1. The CDR3 totals 15 residues. V dropped 7 bases and J dropped 0; count of bases not matched to a gene: 7. CDR3: CASTLGQHSTDTQYF. The CDR3 DNA reads TGTGCCAGCACCTTGGGACAGCACAGCACAGATACGCAGTATTTT.

This chain joins TRBV24-1 and TRBJ1-5; no definite D call. This CDR3 is built from 13 residues. Germline CDR1 KGHDR, CDR2 SFDVKD. Between the trimmed V and J ends, which lost 3 bases and 4 bases, there was a span of 6 bases. CDR3 loop: CATSDPGNQPQHF. In nucleotides, the CDR3 is TGTGCCACCAGTGATCCCGGAAATCAGCCCCAGCATTTT.

The rearrangement uses TRBV7-2 and TRBJ2-1; 8 positions match TRBD1. This CDR3 region has 14 residues. V lost 6 bases to trimming and J lost 7 bases; unmatched junction nucleotides: 8. Germline CDR1 SGHTA, CDR2 FQGNSA. For the CDR3, the DNA is TGTGCCAGCAGAACACGGACAGGGAAGAATGAGCAGTTCTTC. This translates into CASRTRTGKNEQFF.

This clonotype was detected only a few times. The DNA for the CDR3 is TGTGCCGCTAATTCGTACGAGCAGTACTTC. Translation: CAANSYEQYF. This chain links TRBV6-1 with TRBJ2-7, with D hard to call. Trimming cost V 11 bases and J 4 bases, with 9 bases left between them. The germline gives CDR1 MNHNS, CDR2 SASEGT. The CDR3 contains 10 residues.

This clonotype has a count of ten or more. V and J are TRBV5-5 and TRBJ2-1, with 7 positions matching TRBD1. The trim removed 1 base at V and 6 bases at J, leaving 7 bases unmatched. Per germline, CDR1 SGHKS and CDR2 YYEKEE (reference sequence). This CDR3 has 15 residues. The CDR3 here is CASSLRQGVGNEQFF. The CDR3, as DNA: TGTGCCAGCAGCTTGAGGCAGGGGGTCGGCAATGAGCAGTTCTTC.

In its sample, this clonotype was seen a few times. The J gene is TRBJ1-5, the V gene TRBV30; D gene uncertain. The CDR3 runs to 14 residues. CDR1 GTSNPN and CDR2 SVGIG come from the germline V gene (reference sequence). The ends were cut back, 1 base at V and 9 bases at J, with 16 bases in the middle. The CDR3 here is CAWSGSAPRAPQHF. CDR3 DNA sequence: TGTGCCTGGAGTGGATCGGCACCCCGGGCGCCCCAGCATTTT.

This clonotype turned up a few times. The V call is TRBV18, the J call TRBJ1-1; D gene uncertain. Germline V CDR1 and CDR2: KGHSH, LQKENI. The CDR3 has 15 amino acids. V was pared by 6 bases and J by 0 bases, with 14 bases between. CDR3 nucleotides: TGTGCCAGCTCCCCGCCTAACTCCCTGAACACTGAAGCTTTCTTT. It translates to CASSPPNSLNTEAFF.

The gene calls are TRBV7-6 and TRBJ1-2, with 11 bases matching TRBD1. The trim removed 5 bases at V and 9 bases at J, leaving 5 bases unmatched. Germline V gene lookup returns CDR1 SGHVS and CDR2 FNYEAQ. The CDR3 spans 13 residues. CDR3 amino acids: CASSAGQGVRYTF. The CDR3 DNA follows: TGTGCCAGCAGCGCGGGACAGGGGGTGCGCTACACCTTC.

The table lists this clonotype with many counts. The chain carries TRBV7-9 and TRBJ1-6; 8 bases match TRBD1. Trimming cost V 4 bases and J 7 bases; bases outside gene matches: 6. The CDR3 consists of 15 residues. CDR1 SEHNR and CDR2 FQNEAQ come from the germline V gene (reference sequence). CDR3 DNA sequence: TGTGCCAGCAGCTCATTAGGACAGGGAAATTCACCCCTCCACTTT. Translation gives CASSSLGQGNSPLHF.

The V and J genes are TRBV6-5 and TRBJ2-1, with no clear D. V gave up 6 bases and J gave up 5 bases, with 17 bases separating them. The germline gives CDR1 MNHEY, CDR2 SVGAGI. The CDR3 consists of 15 residues. The chain's CDR3 is CASRNSVLGNNEQFF. CDR3 sequence (DNA): TGTGCCAGCAGGAATAGTGTGTTAGGTAACAATGAGCAGTTCTTC.

The CDR3 DNA reads as TGTGCCAGCTCGGGGTTTATGGGGCCCCTCGACTATGGCTACACCTTC. Amino acid sequence: CASSGFMGPLDYGYTF. The genes are TRBV7-9 and TRBJ1-2, with D perhaps matching TRBD1 (5 bases). Looked up from germline, CDR1 is SEHNR and CDR2 is FQNEAQ (reference sequence). This CDR3 comprises 16 residues. V lost 8 bases to trimming and J lost 3 bases, with 22 bases between them.

The V gene is TRBV10-3, the J gene TRBJ1-5; a possible D gene is TRBD1 (5 bases). Looked up from germline, CDR1 is ENHRY and CDR2 is SYGVKD. V was trimmed by 8 bases and J by 6 bases, leaving 11 bases between them. The CDR3 consists of 12 residues. Here the CDR3 reads CAISTESQPQHF. CDR3 coding DNA: TGTGCCATCTCGACAGAGAGTCAGCCCCAGCATTTT.

J is TRBJ1-1 and V is TRBV20-1; D not resolved. The V end was cut by 1 base, the J end by 1 base, with 7 bases between. The CDR3 is 13 residues long. Germline CDR1 reads DFQATT; CDR2 reads SNEGSKA (reference sequence). The CDR3 DNA reads as TGCAGTGCTAGAGTGGGCAGGAACACTGAAGCTTTCTTT. This translates into CSARVGRNTEAFF.

The rearrangement uses TRBV19 and TRBJ2-2; 13 bases fit TRBD2. The V and J ends lost 5 bases and 6 bases, in that order; junction bases with no gene match: 6. This CDR3 has 16 residues. Germline V gives CDR1 LNHDA, CDR2 SQIVND (reference sequence). DNA for the CDR3: TGTGCCAGTAGTCCACTAGGGACTAGCGGGGCCGGGGAGCTGTTTTTT. This gives the protein CASSPLGTSGAGELFF.

This clonotype was observed many times. The V and J genes are TRBV29-1 and TRBJ2-4, with TRBD2 matching 12 bases. CDR3 length equals 15 residues. Trimming took 5 bases from V and 8 from J; bases not matched to a gene: 10. CDR1 is SQVTM, CDR2 ANQGSEA, per germline. CDR3 region: CSVTGLAGPGDIQYF. The CDR3 DNA follows: TGCAGCGTTACCGGACTAGCGGGGCCAGGGGACATTCAGTACTTC.

This clonotype came up many times. V is TRBV7-2 and J is TRBJ2-5; 9 positions agree with TRBD2. CDR1 is SGHTA, CDR2 FQGNSA, per germline. The CDR3 has 14 amino acids. V was clipped by 4 bases and J by 5 bases; unmatched bases: 5. The CDR3 DNA sequence: TGTGCCAGCAGCTCAGCGGGAGGTGCGGAGACCCAGTACTTC. Translating gives CASSSAGGAETQYF.

The chain joins TRBV12-3 or TRBV12-4 to TRBJ2-7, with a tentative D call TRBD2 (6 bases). Trimming took 3 bases from V and 2 from J, leaving 11 bases between them. There are 14 residues in the CDR3. CDR3: CASSLGEAPYEQYF. CDR3 nucleotide sequence: TGTGCCAGCAGTTTGGGGGAGGCCCCCTACGAGCAGTACTTC.

V gene TRBV12-3 or TRBV12-4 combines with J gene TRBJ1-2; perhaps TRBD1 as D (5 bases). The length of the CDR3 is 17 residues. The V gene lost 2 bases and the J gene lost 2 bases, with 18 bases spanning the gap. CDR3 in amino acids: CASSLKASPGGNYGYTF. The CDR3, as DNA: TGTGCCAGCAGTTTAAAGGCCTCCCCGGGGGGGAACTATGGCTACACCTTC.

This chain connects TRBV5-1 to TRBJ2-7; 9 positions agree with TRBD1. J gave up 5 bases and V 2 bases, and 11 bases lay outside the gene matches. The germline gives CDR1 SGHRS, CDR2 YFSETQ. This CDR3 is 16 amino acids long. The CDR3 DNA follows: TGCGCCAGCAGCTTTATCCCCCGGGACAGGGCCGACGAGCAGTACTTC. Protein: CASSFIPRDRADEQYF.

The chain links TRBV7-9 to TRBJ2-7; D is ambiguous. Germline V gives CDR1 SEHNR, CDR2 FQNEAQ (reference sequence). This CDR3 contains 14 residues. Trimming cost V 1 base and J 0 bases, with 7 bases left between them. The DNA of the CDR3 is TGTGCCAGCAGCTTAGATCAGAGCTCCTACGAGCAGTACTTC. This encodes CASSLDQSSYEQYF.